This T cell receptor (beta chain) was recovered during a study of PD-L1 blockade in urothelial cancer. Turning to the study itself: Analyses used blood from 3 weeks (second dose) and 6 weeks after treatment start. Whole-study findings and limits: Improved survival was predicted by pretreatment blood TCR clonality below the median. Patients who had durable benefit saw their tumor-associated blood clones expand more at 3 weeks.

Time point described: pretreatment peripheral blood. Disease in patients was locally advanced or metastatic urothelial carcinoma. Profiled with immunoSEQ multiplex PCR; TCRdb holds only in-frame clones, not every one. Here the sample spans 85,000 to 100,000 clones, around 87% being singletons. The V gene end was trimmed by 5 bases and the J gene end by 0 bases; junction bases not matched to a gene: 10. This CDR3 contains 17 residues. CDR1 and CDR2 from the germline V gene are SGHNT and YENEEA. As concerns this clone: Its antigen remains unidentified.

The receptor was derived from a man in his sixties with urothelial cancer. The rearrangement joins TRBV11-3 to TRBJ2-3, with 8 bases aligning to TRBD2. This specimen consisted of PBMCs, obtained around atezolizumab (anti-PD-L1) treatment. DNA for the CDR3: TGTGCCAGCAGCCCCGGGAGGGGGATAACTAGCACAGATACGCAGTATTTT. Its translation: CASSPGRGITSTDTQYF.